This TCR beta chain was sequenced for a study of blood T cell repertoires in COVID-19. Turning to the study itself: T cells, B-cell-depleted T cells, or PBMCs supplied cDNA or gDNA.

The CDR3 contains 12 residues. V shed 5 bases and J shed 6 bases, with 13 bases lying between them. Germline lookup yields CDR1 SQVTM and CDR2 ANQGSEA. This clone has just one count. Sequenced by immunoSEQ multiplex PCR; TCRdb stores in-frame clones only, minus some. The data show more than 450,000 clones, 75% to 90% seen once. Participants, roughly 18 to 89 years old, spanned 25 or so US areas. Donors of Cohort 3 who recovered were those that had two negative PCRs, clearance, or symptom resolution. This chain links TRBV29-1 with TRBJ1-1; no clear D. Sequencing was performed on PBMCs or T cells enriched from blood (not recorded which). The receptor's source is a woman aged 18-29 years who had recovered from COVID-19. The CDR3 bases are TGCAGCGTTTCCCAAGGAGGAGCTGAAGCTTTCTTT. Protein product: CSVSQGGAEAFF. The full variable domain, in which reference TRBV29-1 and TRBJ1-1 provide the parts outside the CDR3, is SAVISQKPSRDICQRGTSLTIQCQVDSQVTMMFWYRQQPGQSLTLIATANQGSEATYESGFVIDKFPISRPNLTFSTLTVSNMSPEDSSIYLCSVSQGGAEAFFGQGTRLTVV.